The 26 T cell receptor beta chains below all came from one sample that was sequenced in a study of T cell responses to AZD1222 COVID-19 vaccine. Profiling relied on immunoSEQ multiplex PCR, and the TCRdb table lists in-frame clones only, not all of them. The table lists 150,000 or so clones, under 95% of them singletons. The specimen was peripheral blood, collected on day 0 of AZD1222 vaccination. The receptors originated from an adult in good health.

This chain uses TRBV7-2 with TRBJ1-2; 7 bases align to TRBD1. The ends lost 5 bases at V and 8 bases at J; junction bases unmatched: 14. The length of the CDR3 is 15 residues. CDR1 is SGHTA, CDR2 FQGNSA, per germline. This chain's CDR3 is CASSLQGGRSEGYTF. The DNA for the CDR3 is TGTGCCAGCAGCCTCCAGGGGGGGCGATCGGAGGGCTACACCTTC.

The chain recombines TRBV3-1 (or the pseudogene TRBV3-2) with TRBJ2-2; 8 bases agree with TRBD2. The CDR3 contains 15 residues. V lost 1 base, J lost 3 bases, and 1 base stayed unmatched. Germline assignment: CDR1 LGHDT and CDR2 YNNKEL (reference sequence). The CDR3 protein is CASSQVLADTGELFF. CDR3 in DNA: TGTGCCAGCAGCCAAGTACTAGCGGACACCGGGGAGCTGTTTTTT.

The chain joins TRBV5-1 to TRBJ2-1; TRBD2 agrees at 8 bases. Trimming at V came to 8 bases and at J to 8 bases, leaving 15 bases not matched to a gene. CDR3 length: 15 residues. Germline values: CDR1 SGHRS, CDR2 YFSETQ. CDR3 loop: CARGTRQKILDEQFF. In DNA form, the CDR3 reads TGCGCCAGAGGGACTAGGCAGAAAATTTTGGATGAGCAGTTCTTC.

The DNA of the CDR3 is TGTGCCAGCAGGATACAGGGGAATGAAAAACTGTTTTTT. Translated, it gives CASRIQGNEKLFF. V gene TRBV2 combines with J gene TRBJ1-4, with 7 bases identical to TRBD1. From germline, CDR1 is SNHLY and CDR2 FYNNEI. CDR3 length: 13 amino acids. V was pared by 6 bases and J by 5 bases, with 3 bases of the junction left unmatched.

This clone appeared a few times. The chain links TRBV7-9 to TRBJ1-2, with unresolved D. Germline V gene data show CDR1 as SEHNR and CDR2 as FQNEAQ (reference sequence). The CDR3 consists of 14 residues. Trimming cost V 7 bases and J 4 bases, with 16 bases left between them. CDR3 nucleotide sequence: TGTGCCAGCACCCGTAGGGCAGATCTCTATGGCTACACCTTC. Protein sequence: CASTRRADLYGYTF.

The gene calls are TRBV19 and TRBJ1-1, with D perhaps TRBD1 (6 bases). CDR1 and CDR2 (germline): LNHDA, SQIVND (reference sequence). The CDR3 contains 13 residues. Trimming took off 4 bases at V and 3 bases at J, with 9 bases between the two ends. The DNA of the CDR3 is TGTGCCAGTAGTAGGGACACCCACACTGAAGCTTTCTTT. Its protein is CASSRDTHTEAFF.

This chain links TRBV24-1 with TRBJ1-5, with 8 bases identical to TRBD1. The ends lost 5 bases at V and 7 bases at J; junction bases unmatched: 6. There are 14 residues in the CDR3. The germline CDR1 and CDR2 sequences are KGHDR and SFDVKD. The CDR3 DNA follows: TGTGCCACCAGTGCAAGACAGGGGAACCAGCCCCAGCATTTT. Its translation: CATSARQGNQPQHF.

The J gene is TRBJ2-3, the V gene TRBV5-6; TRBD2 matches at 10 bases. The CDR3 consists of 17 residues. Germline V gene data show CDR1 as SGHDT and CDR2 as YYEEEE. The trim removed 3 bases at V and 1 base at J, leaving 8 bases unmatched. CDR3 bases: TGTGCCAGCAGCTCATCCTTAGCGGGGGGCCGCACAGATACGCAGTATTTT. Translating it yields CASSSSLAGGRTDTQYF.

CDR3 in amino acids: CASSQDRTSGYNEQFF. The CDR3 coding sequence is TGCGCCAGCAGCCAGGATAGGACTAGCGGGTACAATGAGCAGTTCTTC. The rearrangement links TRBV4-3 to TRBJ2-1; 11 nucleotides match TRBD2. V was pared by 3 bases and J by 4 bases, with 5 bases of the junction left unmatched. CDR3 length: 16 residues. CDR1 is LGHNA, CDR2 YSLEER, per germline.

V is TRBV11-2 and J is TRBJ2-7; TRBD2 agrees at 13 bases. The germline gives CDR1 SGHAT, CDR2 FQNNGV. The CDR3 has 17 residues. V was clipped by 2 bases and J by 12 bases; unmatched bases: 16. The CDR3 nucleotides are TGTGCCAGCAGCTTAAACGCTGCAGTGGGACTAGCGGGAAATCTGTACTTC. It yields the protein CASSLNAAVGLAGNLYF.

The chain couples TRBV7-9 to TRBJ1-2, with D tentatively TRBD1 (6 bases). The CDR3 totals 15 residues. V lost 2 bases and J lost 6, with 16 bases in between. The V gene's germline CDR1 is SEHNR and CDR2 FQNEAQ (reference sequence). The CDR3 sequence: CASSLLGNRDHGYTF. DNA of the CDR3: TGTGCCAGCAGCTTACTGGGAAACAGGGATCATGGCTACACCTTC.

The chain uses TRBV4-2 and TRBJ2-7; D is tentatively TRBD1 or TRBD2 (5 bases each). CDR1 and CDR2 (germline): LGHNA, YNFKEQ. The length of the CDR3 is 14 residues. Trimming shortened V by 4 bases and J by 5 bases, and 15 bases separated the two germline ends. The CDR3, as DNA: TGTGCCAGCAGCCCTGACAATCGAGGGGACGAGCAGTACTTC. Translating it yields CASSPDNRGDEQYF.

This chain connects TRBV29-1 to TRBJ2-1, with 11 bases lining up with TRBD2. This CDR3 comprises 14 residues. The V and J ends lost 7 bases and 4 bases, in that order; junction bases with no gene match: 6. Germline V gives CDR1 SQVTM, CDR2 ANQGSEA. CDR3 DNA sequence: TGCAGCGGAGACGGGACTAGCGGTTACAATGAGCAGTTCTTC. Its protein is CSGDGTSGYNEQFF.

This clone appeared a few times. The chain uses TRBV2 and TRBJ1-1, with a possible D match to TRBD1 (6 bases). With 3 bases removed from V and 5 bases from J, the gap between germline ends came to 16 bases. The germline V gene encodes CDR1 SNHLY and CDR2 FYNNEI. CDR3 length equals 15 residues. The CDR3 DNA is TGTGCCAGCAGTGAGGGGGCCCAAGGGGGGACTGAAGCTTTCTTT. Amino acids: CASSEGAQGGTEAFF.

The chain links TRBV6-6 to TRBJ2-7; a weak D match, TRBD2 (5 bases). The CDR3 sequence is 14 residues long. V lost 1 base and J 1 base, leaving 8 bases between the germline ends. The germline CDR1 and CDR2 sequences are MNHNY and SVGAGI (reference sequence). CDR3 sequence: CASSYLEASYEQYF. DNA for the CDR3: TGTGCCAGCAGTTACTTGGAGGCGTCCTACGAGCAGTACTTC.

V gene TRBV6-5 combines with J gene TRBJ2-7; D is perhaps TRBD1 (5 bases). This CDR3 has 14 residues. The V gene lost 6 bases and the J gene lost 0 bases, with 12 bases spanning the gap. Germline CDR1 MNHEY, CDR2 SVGAGI. CDR3 loop: CASSRTGSSYEQYF. CDR3 DNA sequence: TGTGCCAGCAGCCGAACAGGAAGCTCCTACGAGCAGTACTTC.

The rearrangement links TRBV7-9 to TRBJ1-1, with TRBD1 matching over 8 bases. The germline CDR1 and CDR2 sequences are SEHNR and FQNEAQ (reference sequence). The CDR3 has 14 amino acids. V dropped 5 bases and J dropped 3; count of bases not matched to a gene: 5. CDR3 residues: CASSIGQGDTEAFF. CDR3 nucleotides: TGTGCCAGCAGCATAGGACAGGGTGACACTGAAGCTTTCTTT.

This clone was counted once. The chain links TRBV25-1 to TRBJ2-5, with TRBD2 matching 11 bases. V gave up 2 bases and J gave up 4 bases; unmatched junction bases: 3. The CDR3 length is 15 residues. Germline V gene sequence: CDR1 MGHDK, CDR2 SYGVNS. CDR3 sequence reads: CASSEILAGAETQYF. The CDR3 DNA follows: TGTGCCAGCAGTGAAATACTAGCGGGAGCAGAGACCCAGTACTTC.

The chain combines TRBV4-2 with TRBJ1-3; D ambiguous. V lost 0 bases and J 4 bases, leaving 16 bases between the germline ends. The CDR3 spans 17 residues. In germline, CDR1 is LGHNA, CDR2 YNFKEQ. The CDR3 loop reads CASSQDLRGLGGNTIYF. The CDR3 DNA reads as TGTGCCAGCAGCCAAGATCTTCGTGGTTTAGGGGGAAACACCATATATTTT.

The chain couples TRBV19 to TRBJ2-3, with no clear D. Looked up from germline, CDR1 is LNHDA and CDR2 is SQIVND (reference sequence). V lost 4 bases, J lost 2 bases, and 13 bases lay in between. The CDR3 has 15 amino acids. This CDR3 reads CASSSRIATTDTQYF. For the CDR3, the DNA is TGTGCCAGTAGTAGCCGAATTGCGACCACAGATACGCAGTATTTT. Full variable domain (missing parts from reference TRBV19 and TRBJ2-3): DGGITQSPKYLFRKEGQNVTLSCEQNLNHDAMYWYRQDPGQGLRLIYYSQIVNDFQKGDIAEGYSVSREKKESFPLTVTSAQKNPTAFYLCASSSRIATTDTQYFGPGTRLTVL.

V usage is TRBV7-2 and J usage is TRBJ2-5; D gene unclear. Germline V CDR1 and CDR2: SGHTA, FQGNSA. Deletions cut 1 base from V and 4 bases from J, with 4 bases between. The CDR3 is 12 amino acids. The CDR3 DNA sequence: TGTGCCAGCAGCTTAGGTCCAGAGACCCAGTACTTC. Protein: CASSLGPETQYF.

This clone appeared a single time. The genes are TRBV5-1 and TRBJ1-1, with D possibly TRBD1 on 6 matching bases. The germline V gene encodes CDR1 SGHRS and CDR2 YFSETQ. There are 14 residues in the CDR3. Between the trimmed V and J ends, which lost 2 bases and 0 bases, there was a span of 8 bases. The CDR3 protein is CASSLGGLNTEAFF. The CDR3 DNA is TGCGCCAGCAGCTTAGGGGGTCTGAACACTGAAGCTTTCTTT.

A word on this clone: One junction end disagrees with the germline gene, perhaps due to a read error. The gene calls are TRBV2 and TRBJ2-7, with 7 bases lining up with TRBD1. Germline CDR1 SNHLY, CDR2 FYNNEI. The CDR3 is 14 residues long. The CDR3 DNA reads as TGTGCCAGCAGGGAAGCCGGACAGGTCTACGAGCAGTACTTC. As protein: CASREAGQVYEQYF.

About this clone itself: Relative to the germline gene, one junction end is altered; a read error may explain this. The chain recombines TRBV13 with TRBJ1-2; 8 bases agree with TRBD1. The CDR3 has 13 residues. CDR1 is PRHDT, CDR2 FYEKMQ, per germline (reference sequence). CDR3 nucleotide sequence: TGTGCCAGCAGTTTAGGACAGGGCTATGGCTACACCTTC. Residues: CASSLGQGYGYTF.

This chain connects TRBV28 to TRBJ2-5; 8 bases map to TRBD2. The germline V gene encodes CDR1 MDHEN and CDR2 SYDVKM. Trimming took 10 bases from V and 5 from J; bases not matched to a gene: 18. The CDR3 has 16 residues. For the CDR3, the DNA is TGTGCCATCGAGGACAGACGAGCGGGAGTAGGTGAGACCCAGTACTTC. Residues: CAIEDRRAGVGETQYF.

This sequence joins TRBV25-1 and TRBJ1-2; D is unclear. Germline V CDR1 and CDR2: MGHDK, SYGVNS. The CDR3 loop spans 14 amino acids. V shed 1 base and J shed 2 bases, with 8 bases lying between them. The CDR3 region is CASSEFGANYGYTF. CDR3 in DNA: TGTGCCAGCAGTGAATTCGGAGCGAACTATGGCTACACCTTC.